The clone carrying this T cell receptor beta chain showed up just a few times. These data are taken from a study of T cells after yellow fever vaccination. CDR1 is SGHTA and CDR2 is FQGNSA in the germline V gene. The V and J ends lost 5 bases and 14 bases respectively, with 13 bases between them. The length of the CDR3 is 12 residues. Using its own MiXCR run on the 5' RACE reads, TCRdb lists one record per CDR3 protein. The sample shows a few hundred thousand distinct CDR3 sequences, 4% to 5.5% of them seen only once. This clonotype originated in a man younger than 35 who received the YFV17D yellow fever vaccine. Sequencing used PBMCs, obtained 15 days after the yellow fever booster vaccination. This chain uses TRBV7-2 with TRBJ1-6; no definite D call. CDR3 sequence: CASSTPLGTLHF. The CDR3 nucleotides read TGTGCCAGCAGCACCCCTCTGGGGACCCTCCACTTT.